This T cell receptor beta chain was identified in a study of T cells in Graves' hyperthyroidism and ophthalmopathy. RNA transcripts gave rise to amplified TCR beta CDR3 regions. Primed by the HTBI set, a first-round RT-PCR was run on the TCR CDR3. TCRdb re-analysed the multiplex PCR reads in MiXCR, keeping a single row per CDR3 protein. The sample includes 300,000 to 400,000 distinct CDR3 sequences, 13% seen only once; the top ten take roughly 8.3%. General study points: Among clonotypes expanded in thyroid above 0.001, most were also found in blood. The model's output predicted ophthalmopathy at a median of roughly 6.9 months prior to onset.

CDR3 length: 16 amino acids. Germline assignment: CDR1 SGHVS and CDR2 FQNEAQ. V shed 3 bases and J shed 2 bases, with 14 bases lying between them. Many counts were recorded for this clonotype. Antigen specificity is unknown. This TCR derives from a woman between 18 and 29 years old with Graves' hyperthyroidism. The sequenced material came from blood. This chain joins TRBV7-8 and TRBJ1-3; D ambiguous. CDR3 DNA sequence: TGTGCCAGCAGCTTTAAGGGAAGGAGGACTGGAAACACCATATATTTT. Translating gives CASSFKGRRTGNTIYF.